What follows describes a single TCR beta chain. Its antigen is not known. Naive CD4 T cells were sorted as CD45RO-negative, CD62L-positive. This entry belongs to a study of human versus mouse CDR3 diversity and MHC coevolution. Study results and limitations: Most of the three human donors had the lowest clonal inequality. About 1.6 million TCR beta clonotypes were estimated for humans, the largest repertoire.

TCRdb keeps only in-frame clones here, not all; method: immunoSEQ multiplex PCR. The table has 55,000 to 65,000 clones, just under 95% seen once. The clonotype was recovered from a person aged 55 to 70 in good health. Sequences were obtained from naive CD4+ T cells from blood. Subset defined: CD45RO-negative CD62L-positive naive CD4 T cells.

As DNA, the CDR3 is TGTGCCAGCAGCAAGGACAGATTGGACTACGAGCAGTACTTC. Translating it yields CASSKDRLDYEQYF. The V call is TRBV21-1, the J call TRBJ2-7; the table's D call, TRBD1, has no DNA check behind it. TRBV21-1 is noted as a pseudogene. This CDR3 has 14 residues.